This T cell receptor (beta chain) comes out of a study of memory CD8 T cells in hepatitis C reinfection (dated by TCRdb to about 2017). For the study in its entirety: Among the donors, three cleared two back-to-back HCV infections on their own, whereas two got rid of a primary infection but ended up chronically infected after reinfection. In the reinfection study, participants who had previously resolved an HCV infection were followed up every 3 months. An HCV reinfection was defined as a positive HCV RNA test that came after two negative tests taken at least 60 days apart. Between 2009 and 2012, roughly five reinfection cases with stored pre-reinfection samples were identified. In five donors, the study followed the TCR beta repertoire of virus-specific CD8 T cells over time through an HCV reinfection episode. Samples for the late or post reinfection period were taken 12 to 24 weeks after reinfection was detected. Study-wide conclusions, independent of this receptor: With only five or six donors, the study could not reach definitive conclusions about public clonotypes linked to secondary clearance.

The library was generated by the immunoSEQ multiplex PCR assay. Genomic DNA was extracted from the sorted cells, and Adaptive Biotechnologies' automated high-throughput method was used to sequence the TCR beta V, D and J regions. A two-step, bias-controlled multiplex PCR was used to amplify the CDR3 regions. Amplified TCR beta libraries were sequenced on an Illumina instrument. In the paper's pipeline: Demultiplexed reads were processed to lower amplification and sequencing bias, and the IMGT database was used to assign CDR3 sequences to gene families. ImmunoSEQ software version 2.0 was used to analyze repertoire data. Clonotype lists were filtered to remove out-of-frame sequences as well as sequences containing stop codons in the CDR3. Clonotypes below 0.01% frequency were excluded because they corresponded to less than one cell. Richness was computed as observed richness divided by input cell number, and evenness as Shannon entropy divided by log observed richness. Repertoire diversity and similarity between time points were quantified using Simpson diversity and Morisita-Horn overlap indices. Clonotypes were categorized as dominant (>1%), sub-dominant (0.5-0.99%), low abundance (0.1-0.49%) or lowest abundance (<0.1%). A germline index was calculated as total CDR3 length minus total nucleotide additions, divided by total CDR3 length. This is the immuneACCESS table as TCRdb keeps it, with only in-frame sequences that have V and J called. A part of the clones is gone; compared with another copy, unresolved V genes explain less than half, and the rest is unexplained. D and trimming were read from the DNA, whereas the V and J calls and clone size are those reported in that table. For this sample the table gives around 4,500 clones, of which around 90% were detected only once. About a quarter of the sample is taken by the ten largest.

This clone was counted a single time. The antigen it recognizes is unknown. No qualities accompany the bases; no much larger clone lies one base away. CDR1 and CDR2, looked up from the germline V gene, are KGHSH and LQKENI. V has 4 bases trimmed and J has 6 bases trimmed; junction bases matching no gene number 5. The cysteine opens and the phenylalanine closes a CDR3 of 13 amino acids. Only CDR3 DNA remains: 39 bases, in frame from the first base. Sample time point, as interpreted from the label and publication: late/post reinfection, 12 to 24 weeks after detection. TCR sequencing was performed on the sorted cells directly ex vivo, without any in vitro expansion beforehand. The donors were people who inject drugs and were enrolled in Canada's Montreal Acute Hepatitis C Cohort Study (HEPCO). Total naive CD8 T cells, sorted as viable CD3+ CD8+ CD45RO-, came from two donors at all three reinfection time points as controls. Before sorting, cryopreserved peripheral blood mononuclear cells were thawed and used as the source for purifying CD8 T cells. The MACS CD8+ T cell Isolation Kit was used to enrich CD8 T cells through negative selection. Cell sorting was done on a BD FACSAria II sorter with FACSDiva software, and data were analyzed with FlowJo.

The chain is assembled from TRBV18 and TRBJ2-7, and 8 bases in between align with TRBD1. This TCR came from a man over 45 with hepatitis C virus infection. The specimen sequenced was naive CD8+ T cells sorted from blood. In the paper's terms, the cell subset or site label means: total naive CD8+CD45RO- T cells. The CDR3 protein: CASSLGTGREQYF. The nucleotide sequence is TGTGCCAGCTCACTAGGGACAGGCCGCGAGCAGTACTTC.